A selection of T cell receptor beta chains follows, all from one sample in a study of OX40 agonist ivuxolimab in advanced cancers. Sequencing was performed with immunoSEQ multiplex PCR; in TCRdb, only in-frame clones are kept and a portion is missing. The sample carries 35,000 to 55,000 clones, approximately 84% recorded once. This specimen consisted of CD4+ or CD8+ T cells sorted from blood, obtained in a trial of the OX40 agonist ivuxolimab. These receptor sequences come from an adult with an advanced solid tumor such as melanoma, head and neck, liver or kidney cancer. CDR3s include the opening cysteine and the closing phenylalanine or tryptophan. D genes are given only for firm matches. Clone size, where shown, is once, few, many, or a class for clones that have expanded.

cdr3_nt cdr3_aa j_call v_call d_call clone_size
TGTGCCAGCAGCGGGGACAGGGGATTACGCTCTAGGTATGGCTACACCTTC CASSGDRGLRSRYGYTF TRBJ1-2 TRBV7-9 TRBD1 .
TGTGCCAGCAATAGCGGGATTTCTCACGAGCAGTACTTC CASNSGISHEQYF TRBJ2-7 TRBV25-1 TRBD2 .
TGCGCCAGCAGCTTAGCGGGAGCTTTCTACGAGCAGTACTTC CASSLAGAFYEQYF TRBJ2-7 TRBV4-1 TRBD2 .
TGTGCCAGCAGTTCCAGCGGTTCGTTGACCTACGAGCAGTACTTC CASSSSGSLTYEQYF TRBJ2-7 TRBV27 . .
TGTGCCAGCAGCTTAGTAGAGACCCAGTACTTC CASSLVETQYF TRBJ2-5 TRBV7-2 . .
TGTGCCAGCAGCGTTGGAGACCTACTCTACGAGCAGTACTTC CASSVGDLLYEQYF TRBJ2-7 TRBV9 . once
TGTGCCAGCAGCTTAATTTCGGAGGCGCAGGGCGAGCAGTACTTC CASSLISEAQGEQYF TRBJ2-7 TRBV11-1 . .
TGTGCCAGCAGTGCCCAAGGTTGGGAAGAAAAACTGTTTTTT CASSAQGWEEKLFF TRBJ1-4 TRBV2 . .
TGTGCCAGTAGTATAACAGGGGGTAACTATGGCTACACCTTC CASSITGGNYGYTF TRBJ1-2 TRBV19 TRBD1 once
TGTGCCAGCAGCAAGCCGGGAGTTTTCGAGCAGTACTTC CASSKPGVFEQYF TRBJ2-7 TRBV21-1 . .
TGTGCCTGGAAGAGATATGGGAGTTTCGCAGATACGCAGTATTTT CAWKRYGSFADTQYF TRBJ2-3 TRBV30 . .
TGCAGCGTTGACGGGACAGGGCCCTACAATGAGCAGTTCTTC CSVDGTGPYNEQFF TRBJ2-1 TRBV29-1 TRBD1 .
TGCGCCAGCAGCCCACAGGGACCCCTCGGAGCTTTCTTT CASSPQGPLGAFF TRBJ1-1 TRBV10-1 . .
TGTGCCAGTAGTACACGGAATGAAAAACTGTTTTTT CASSTRNEKLFF TRBJ1-4 TRBV19 . .
TGTGCCAGCAGCGTTGAAAGGACCAACTATGGCTACACCTTC CASSVERTNYGYTF TRBJ1-2 TRBV9 . .
TGTGCCAGCAGCCTCGAATGGGCGGTGAACACTGAAGCTTTCTTT CASSLEWAVNTEAFF TRBJ1-1 TRBV7-9 . .
TGTGCCAGCAGTTACGACATGGCCTCTGGAAACACCATATATTTT CASSYDMASGNTIYF TRBJ1-3 TRBV6-5 . .
TGTGCCTGGAGTAAGACAGTTAGCAATCAGCCCCAGCATTTT CAWSKTVSNQPQHF TRBJ1-5 TRBV30 . few
TGTGCCAGCAGTCAGCCAGCTAGCGGGATAGTCGATGAGCAGTTCTTC CASSQPASGIVDEQFF TRBJ2-1 TRBV28 TRBD2 .
TGTGCCAGCAGTTACTCGACAGGGAAGTACGAGCAGTACTTC CASSYSTGKYEQYF TRBJ2-7 TRBV6-6 TRBD1 .
TGTGCCAGTAGTTTTCTAGCGGGAGAGTACAATGAGCAGTTCTTC CASSFLAGEYNEQFF TRBJ2-1 TRBV19 TRBD2 .
TGCGCCAGCAGCTTGGGAGAAGACTACGAGCAGTACTTC CASSLGEDYEQYF TRBJ2-7 TRBV5-1 . .
TGTGCCAGTAGTCAGAGGACAGGGATCTCCTATAATTCACCCCTCCACTTT CASSQRTGISYNSPLHF TRBJ1-6 TRBV19 TRBD1 .
TGTGCCATCAGACAGGCTAGCGGGCCGTCAGATACGCAGTATTTT CAIRQASGPSDTQYF TRBJ2-3 TRBV10-3 TRBD2 .
TGTGCCAGTACCGTATTTGGACAGGGGCACGGGGAGCTGTTTTTT CASTVFGQGHGELFF TRBJ2-2 TRBV19 TRBD1 .
TGTGCCAGCAGCTCGGAACAGGGGGCTGAAGCTAACTATGGCTACACCTTC CASSSEQGAEANYGYTF TRBJ1-2 TRBV7-6 TRBD1 .
TGCGCCAGCAGCCAAGGAAAAGGGGGAAATCAGCCCCAGCATTTT CASSQGKGGNQPQHF TRBJ1-5 TRBV4-1 . once
TGTGCCAGCAGCCCGGGACAGGGGTTGGATTTCTTT CASSPGQGLDFF TRBJ1-1 TRBV6-6 TRBD1 .
TGTGCCAGCAGCCAAGAGACAGGGAGAAATGGCTACACCTTC CASSQETGRNGYTF TRBJ1-2 TRBV7-2 TRBD1 .
TGTGCCAGCAGTGAAGCGGACAGGGGGCTTCTTTATGGCTACACCTTC CASSEADRGLLYGYTF TRBJ1-2 TRBV2 TRBD1 .
TGTGCCAGCAGCCATCAGCGGGAGGGCCGAAACGAGCAGTACTTC CASSHQREGRNEQYF TRBJ2-7 TRBV13 TRBD2 .